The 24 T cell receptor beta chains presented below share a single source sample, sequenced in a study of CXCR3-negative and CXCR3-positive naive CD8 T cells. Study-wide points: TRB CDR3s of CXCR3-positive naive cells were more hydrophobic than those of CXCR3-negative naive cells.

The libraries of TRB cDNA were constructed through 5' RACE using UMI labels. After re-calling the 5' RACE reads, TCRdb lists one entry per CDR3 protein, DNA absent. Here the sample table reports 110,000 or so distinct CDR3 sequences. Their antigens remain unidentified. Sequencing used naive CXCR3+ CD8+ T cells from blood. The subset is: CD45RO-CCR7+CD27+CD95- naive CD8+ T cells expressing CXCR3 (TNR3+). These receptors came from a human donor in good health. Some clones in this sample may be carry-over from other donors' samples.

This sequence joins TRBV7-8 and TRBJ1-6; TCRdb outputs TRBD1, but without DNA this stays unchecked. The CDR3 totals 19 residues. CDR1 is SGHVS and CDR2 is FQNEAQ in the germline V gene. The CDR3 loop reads CASSLTQTGTGVFNSPLHF.

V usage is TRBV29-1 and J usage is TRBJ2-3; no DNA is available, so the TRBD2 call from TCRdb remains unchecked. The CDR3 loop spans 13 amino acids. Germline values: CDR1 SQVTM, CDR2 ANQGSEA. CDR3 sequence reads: CSGLAYTSDTQYF.

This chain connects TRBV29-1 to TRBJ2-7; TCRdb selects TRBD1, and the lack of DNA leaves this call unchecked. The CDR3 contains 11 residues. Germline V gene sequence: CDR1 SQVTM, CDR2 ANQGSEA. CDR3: CSVTQGPEQYF.

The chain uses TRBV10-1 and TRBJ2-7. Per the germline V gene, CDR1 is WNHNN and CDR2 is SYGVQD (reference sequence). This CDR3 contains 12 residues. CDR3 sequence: CASSENSYEQYF.

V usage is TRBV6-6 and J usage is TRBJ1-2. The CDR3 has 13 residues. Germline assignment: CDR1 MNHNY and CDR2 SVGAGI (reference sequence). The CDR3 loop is CASSYGANYGYTF.

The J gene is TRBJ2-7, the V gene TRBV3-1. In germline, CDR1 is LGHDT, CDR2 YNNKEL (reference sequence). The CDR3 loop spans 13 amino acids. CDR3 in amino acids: CASSQVNVVEQYF.

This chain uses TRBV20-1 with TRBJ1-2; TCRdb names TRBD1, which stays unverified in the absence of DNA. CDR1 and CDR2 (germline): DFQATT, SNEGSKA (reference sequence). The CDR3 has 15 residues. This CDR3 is CSARDSSRGNQGYTF.

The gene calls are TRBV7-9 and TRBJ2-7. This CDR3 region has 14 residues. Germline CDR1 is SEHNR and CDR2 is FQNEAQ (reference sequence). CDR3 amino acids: CASSLAIGTYEQYF.

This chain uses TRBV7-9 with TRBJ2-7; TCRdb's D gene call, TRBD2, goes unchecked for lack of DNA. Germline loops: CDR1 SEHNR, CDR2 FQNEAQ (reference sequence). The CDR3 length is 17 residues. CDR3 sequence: CASSLSPGTLSSYEQYF.

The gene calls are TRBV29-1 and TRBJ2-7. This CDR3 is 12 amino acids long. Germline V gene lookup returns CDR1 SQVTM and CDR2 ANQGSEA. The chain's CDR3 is CSVDKGPYEQYF.

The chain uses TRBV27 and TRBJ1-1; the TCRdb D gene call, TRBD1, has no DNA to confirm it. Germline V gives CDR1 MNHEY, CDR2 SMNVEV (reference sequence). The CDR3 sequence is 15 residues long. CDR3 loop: CASSLGAGLATEAFF.

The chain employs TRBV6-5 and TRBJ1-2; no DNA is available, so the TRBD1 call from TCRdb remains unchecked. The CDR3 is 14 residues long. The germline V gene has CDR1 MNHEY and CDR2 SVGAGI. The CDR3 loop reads CASSYPGAVGGYTF.

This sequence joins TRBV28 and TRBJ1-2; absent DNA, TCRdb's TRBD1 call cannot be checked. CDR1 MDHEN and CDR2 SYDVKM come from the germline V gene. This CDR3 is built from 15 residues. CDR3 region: CASSSPDPEFYGYTF.

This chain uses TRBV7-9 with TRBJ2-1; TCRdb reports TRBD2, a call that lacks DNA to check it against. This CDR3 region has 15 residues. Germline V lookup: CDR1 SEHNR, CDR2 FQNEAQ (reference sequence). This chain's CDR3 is CASSPGPFVGNEQFF.

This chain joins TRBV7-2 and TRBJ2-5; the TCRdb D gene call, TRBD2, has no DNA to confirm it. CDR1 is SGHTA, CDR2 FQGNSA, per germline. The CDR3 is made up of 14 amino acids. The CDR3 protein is CASSLGWEGETQYF.

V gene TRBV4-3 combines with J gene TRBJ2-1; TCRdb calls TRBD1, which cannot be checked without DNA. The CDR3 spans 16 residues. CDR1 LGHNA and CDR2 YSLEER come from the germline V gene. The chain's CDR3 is CASSQADRALRYEQFF.

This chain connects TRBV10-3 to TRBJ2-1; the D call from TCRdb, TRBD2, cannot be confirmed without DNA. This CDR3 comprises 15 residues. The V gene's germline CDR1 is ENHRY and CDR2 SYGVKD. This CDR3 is CAIRGAGGYYNEQFF.

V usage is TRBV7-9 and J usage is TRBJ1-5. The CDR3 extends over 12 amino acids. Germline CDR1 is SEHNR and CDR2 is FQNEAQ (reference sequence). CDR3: CASSLVGQPQHF.

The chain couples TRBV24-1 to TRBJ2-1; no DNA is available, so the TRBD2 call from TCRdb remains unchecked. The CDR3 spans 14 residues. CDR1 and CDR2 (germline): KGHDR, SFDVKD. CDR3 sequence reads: CATQAGISYNEQFF.

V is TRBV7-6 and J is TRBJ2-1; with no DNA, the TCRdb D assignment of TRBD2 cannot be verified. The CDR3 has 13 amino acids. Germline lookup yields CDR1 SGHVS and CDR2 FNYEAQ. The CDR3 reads CASSLGLAGDQFF.

The chain's CDR3 is CASSQEVWDRSNEQLF. The V call is TRBV4-3, the J call TRBJ2-1; TCRdb picks TRBD1, but there is no DNA to check that call. This CDR3 is 16 amino acids long. Germline lookup yields CDR1 LGHNA and CDR2 YSLEER.

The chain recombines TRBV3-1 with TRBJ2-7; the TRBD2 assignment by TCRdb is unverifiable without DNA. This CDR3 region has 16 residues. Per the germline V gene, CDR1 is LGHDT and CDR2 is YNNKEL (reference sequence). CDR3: CASSHRTSGNSYEQYF.

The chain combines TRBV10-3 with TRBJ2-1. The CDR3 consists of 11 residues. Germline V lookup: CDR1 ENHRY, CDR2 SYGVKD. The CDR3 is CAISPGTWQFF.

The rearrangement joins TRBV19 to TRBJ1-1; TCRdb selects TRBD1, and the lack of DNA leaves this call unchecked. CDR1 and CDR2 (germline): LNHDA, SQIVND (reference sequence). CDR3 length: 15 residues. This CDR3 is CASRRGAARNTEAFF.